The 32 T cell receptor beta chains below come from one sample, sequenced in a study of blood T cell repertoires in COVID-19. TCRdb's table, derived via immunoSEQ multiplex PCR, lists solely in-frame clones and lacks some. The sample lists under 250,000 clones, 80% to 90% seen once, with 7% to 10% in the top ten. Sample: peripheral blood. The origin of the receptors is a woman aged 45-60 years with acute or convalescent COVID-19.

This clone was picked up one time. The genes are TRBV19 and TRBJ2-2; D ambiguous. Germline values: CDR1 LNHDA, CDR2 SQIVND (reference sequence). V lost 4 bases, J lost 1 base, and 7 bases lay in between. The CDR3 runs 14 residues. The chain's CDR3 is CASSTHRNTGELFF. The CDR3 nucleotides read TGTGCCAGTAGTACCCACAGGAACACCGGGGAGCTGTTTTTT.

In its sample, this clone was seen once. V and J are TRBV14 and TRBJ2-5; D call uncertain. Germline V gene sequence: CDR1 SGHDN, CDR2 FVKESK. The CDR3 totals 16 residues. V was trimmed by 4 bases and J by 5 bases, leaving 20 bases between them. In DNA, the CDR3 is TGTGCCAGCAGCCCGCCCCTGGCGGCCACCTCGGAGACCCAGTACTTC. This translates into CASSPPLAATSETQYF.

This sequence joins TRBV24-1 and TRBJ2-5, with D uncertain. This CDR3 region has 11 residues. Germline-derived CDR1 and CDR2 are KGHDR and SFDVKD. V lost 7 bases, J lost 5 bases, and 7 bases lay in between. The CDR3 spells CATSLRETQYF. The CDR3 DNA sequence: TGTGCCACCAGCCTGCGGGAGACCCAGTACTTC.

The chain links TRBV12-3 or TRBV12-4 to TRBJ2-1; D gene unclear. V was shortened by 5 bases and J by 2 bases, with 4 bases between the two germline ends. The CDR3 runs to 12 residues. The DNA for the CDR3 is TGTGCCAGCAGTCCAACCTACAATGAGCAGTTCTTC. Translating gives CASSPTYNEQFF.

The V and J genes are TRBV4-2 and TRBJ2-5; 11 positions match TRBD2. V lost 3 bases to trimming and J lost 2 bases; unmatched junction nucleotides: 5. The CDR3 spans 16 residues. Germline CDR1 reads LGHNA; CDR2 reads YNFKEQ. The CDR3 sequence: CASSHGLAGDQETQYF. In DNA, the CDR3 is TGTGCCAGCAGCCACGGACTAGCGGGTGATCAAGAGACCCAGTACTTC.

The rearrangement uses TRBV19 and TRBJ1-2, with TRBD1 matching over 7 bases. This CDR3 comprises 14 residues. Trimming removed 3 bases from V and 6 bases from J; junction bases left unmatched: 7. The germline CDR1 and CDR2 sequences are LNHDA and SQIVND (reference sequence). The CDR3 bases are TGTGCCAGTAGTATTAGGGACAGTACGAATGGCTACACCTTC. This sequence encodes CASSIRDSTNGYTF.

The rearrangement uses TRBV18 and TRBJ1-2; D is undetermined. The V gene's germline CDR1 is KGHSH and CDR2 LQKENI. Trimming cost V 2 bases and J 5 bases, with 15 bases left between them. The CDR3 totals 15 residues. The CDR3 DNA is TGTGCCAGCTCACCAGAGTTCAGGTTGGGTTATGGCTACACCTTC. Encoded protein: CASSPEFRLGYGYTF. The whole variable domain, remainder taken from reference TRBV18 and TRBJ1-2, is NAGVMQNPRHLVRRRGQEARLRCSPMKGHSHVYWYRQLPEEGLKFMVYLQKENIIDESGMPKERFSAEFPKEGPSILRIQQVVRGDSAAYFCASSPEFRLGYGYTFGSGTRLTVV.

Of note for this clone: This specimen includes other DNA sequences encoding the same CDR3. This CDR3 is CASSLGGATNEKLFF. Here the CDR3 DNA reads TGTGCCAGCAGTTTAGGAGGAGCAACTAATGAAAAACTGTTTTTT. The chain employs TRBV28 and TRBJ1-4; no definite D call. CDR3 length: 15 residues. Germline CDR1 MDHEN, CDR2 SYDVKM. Trimming shortened V by 2 bases and J by 0 bases, and 7 bases separated the two germline ends. The complete variable domain, with remaining parts taken from reference TRBV28 and TRBJ1-4, reads DVKVTQSSRYLVKRTGEKVFLECVQDMDHENMFWYRQDPGLGLRLIYFSYDVKMKEKGDIPEGYSVSREKKERFSLILESASTNQTSMYLCASSLGGATNEKLFFGSGTQLSVL.

The chain combines TRBV3-1 (or the pseudogene TRBV3-2) with TRBJ2-5; D is undetermined. Germline V CDR1 and CDR2: LGHDT, YNNKEL (reference sequence). This CDR3 is built from 14 residues. The germline V and J ends were trimmed by 3 bases and 9 bases, with 17 bases remaining between them. This CDR3 is CASSHWVTVQAQYF. As DNA, the CDR3 is TGTGCCAGCAGCCATTGGGTAACTGTTCAGGCCCAGTACTTC.

The chain carries TRBV4-1 and TRBJ2-7; TRBD1 might be the D (6 bases). V lost 4 bases and J lost 2, with 18 bases in between. Germline CDR1 reads MGHRA; CDR2 reads YSYEKL. This CDR3 is 16 amino acids long. The CDR3 is CASSLDPGVRAYEQYF. CDR3 DNA sequence: TGCGCCAGCAGCCTAGACCCAGGGGTGAGGGCCTACGAGCAGTACTTC.

This rearrangement joins TRBV5-1 to TRBJ1-3; maybe TRBD1 (5 bases). CDR3 size: 17 residues. Germline loops: CDR1 SGHRS, CDR2 YFSETQ. V was clipped by 0 bases and J by 0 bases, with 13 bases between them. The CDR3 nucleotides are TGCGCCAGCAGCTTGGGAGTGGGGCCTAGCTCTGGAAACACCATATATTTT. Protein product: CASSLGVGPSSGNTIYF.

The chain combines TRBV20-1 with TRBJ2-6; D may be TRBD1 (5 bases). The CDR3 contains 15 residues. CDR1 is DFQATT, CDR2 SNEGSKA, per germline (reference sequence). The V gene lost 3 bases and the J gene lost 8 bases, with 17 bases spanning the gap. As DNA, the CDR3 is TGCAGTGCTAGTCCCGGTTTTCCAGGGACCAACGTCCTGACTTTC. Translation: CSASPGFPGTNVLTF.

This sequence joins TRBV6-2 or TRBV6-3 and TRBJ1-5; TRBD1 is a possible D gene (6 bases). From germline, CDR1 is MNHEY and CDR2 SVGEGT. V shed 4 bases and J shed 3 bases, with 10 bases lying between them. The CDR3 has 14 amino acids. The CDR3 here is CASSSRDTNQPQHF. CDR3 in DNA: TGTGCCAGCAGTTCCCGGGACACCAATCAGCCCCAGCATTTT.

The V gene is TRBV10-2, the J gene TRBJ2-7; 8 positions agree with TRBD1. Germline V gene lookup returns CDR1 WSHSY and CDR2 SAAADI. V dropped 8 bases and J dropped 5; count of bases not matched to a gene: 5. The CDR3 length is 12 residues. The CDR3 region is CASGQGWNEQYF. CDR3 nucleotides: TGCGCCAGCGGACAGGGTTGGAACGAGCAGTACTTC.

V usage is TRBV5-1 and J usage is TRBJ2-2; possible D gene TRBD2, 5 bases. Per germline, CDR1 SGHRS and CDR2 YFSETQ. The V end was cut by 0 bases, the J end by 4 bases, with 7 bases between. The CDR3 has 14 residues. CDR3 protein: CASSLGRGTGELFF. The CDR3 DNA is TGCGCCAGCAGCTTGGGACGGGGCACCGGGGAGCTGTTTTTT.

This chain links TRBV5-4 with TRBJ2-1; D ambiguous. The CDR3 is 12 residues long. Trimming removed 0 bases from V and 8 bases from J, with 6 bases in between. The germline gives CDR1 SGHNT, CDR2 YYREEE (reference sequence). The chain's CDR3 is CASSLVSYEQFF. CDR3 nucleotides: TGTGCCAGCAGCTTGGTTAGCTATGAGCAGTTCTTC.

The rearrangement joins TRBV11-2 to TRBJ2-1; D is possibly TRBD2 (6 bases). Between the trimmed V and J ends, which lost 4 bases and 6 bases, there was a span of 22 bases. The germline gives CDR1 SGHAT, CDR2 FQNNGV. The CDR3 covers 17 residues. CDR3 DNA: TGTGCCAGCAGCTCCCCCCGGGACTTAGCAATTGTCAATGAGCAGTTCTTC. The encoded protein is CASSSPRDLAIVNEQFF.

The rearrangement uses TRBV3-1 (or the pseudogene TRBV3-2) and TRBJ2-3; 7 positions match TRBD2. The CDR3 is 17 amino acids. V was pared by 4 bases and J by 0 bases, with 10 bases of the junction left unmatched. The germline CDR1 and CDR2 sequences are LGHDT and YNNKEL (reference sequence). The CDR3 loop reads CASSRRPGGVSTDTQYF. Written as DNA, the CDR3 is TGTGCCAGCAGCCGACGCCCGGGGGGAGTAAGCACAGATACGCAGTATTTT.

This chain links TRBV5-8 with TRBJ2-7; a possible D gene is TRBD2 (6 bases). Germline values: CDR1 SGHTS, CDR2 YDEGEE. This CDR3 spans 15 amino acids. The germline V and J ends were trimmed by 0 bases and 7 bases, with 17 bases remaining between them. CDR3 sequence (DNA): TGTGCCAGCAGCTTGGATTCGGGTTCGGGGGTAGAGCAGTACTTC. This encodes CASSLDSGSGVEQYF.

This clone was detected only a few times. The junction does not match germline at one end; this may be a read error. The rearrangement links TRBV7-7 to TRBJ2-1; 9 positions agree with TRBD1. From germline, CDR1 is SSHAT and CDR2 FNYEAQ (reference sequence). The CDR3 runs 16 residues. In nucleotides, the CDR3 is TGTGCTAGCAGCTTACGTACAGGGGGCGCGGACAATGAGCAGTTCTTC. Translated: CASSLRTGGADNEQFF.

The table lists this clone with a few counts. The CDR3 is CASSSGESRTEAFF. The CDR3, as DNA: TGTGCCAGCAGCTCCGGGGAATCTCGGACTGAAGCTTTCTTT. The chain uses TRBV11-3 and TRBJ1-1, with D unresolved. This CDR3 contains 14 residues. The V gene lost 4 bases and the J gene lost 5 bases, with 14 bases spanning the gap. In germline, CDR1 is SGHNT, CDR2 YENEEA.

The chain is built from TRBV2 and TRBJ1-2, with 7 nucleotides matching TRBD1. The CDR3 loop spans 14 amino acids. Germline V lookup: CDR1 SNHLY, CDR2 FYNNEI. Unmatched junction bases numbered 11, after V lost 8 bases and J lost 5 bases. The CDR3 bases are TGTGCCAGCGATCCCCAGGGGGAACAATATGGCTACACCTTC. Amino acids: CASDPQGEQYGYTF.

This chain connects TRBV7-2 to TRBJ2-3; D call uncertain. Trimming pared 2 bases from V and 2 bases from J, leaving 5 bases between. Per the germline V gene, CDR1 is SGHTA and CDR2 is FQGNSA. CDR3 length: 13 amino acids. The DNA of the CDR3 is TGTGCCAGCAGCTTACAGATCACAGATACGCAGTATTTT. It translates to CASSLQITDTQYF.

This chain links TRBV2 with TRBJ2-7; TRBD2 matches at 11 bases. The V and J ends lost 6 bases and 2 bases, in that order; junction bases with no gene match: 18. Per germline, CDR1 SNHLY and CDR2 FYNNEI. The CDR3 covers 19 residues. The CDR3 DNA is TGTGCCAGCAGGGGCAGAAGTCGACTAGCGGGACTCCGAACCTACGAGCAGTACTTC. Protein product: CASRGRSRLAGLRTYEQYF. Combining the CDR3 with reference TRBV2 and TRBJ2-7 gives the whole variable domain EPEVTQTPSHQVTQMGQEVILRCVPISNHLYFYWYRQILGQKVEFLVSFYNNEISEKSEIFDDQFSVERPDGSNFTLKIRSTKLEDSAMYFCASRGRSRLAGLRTYEQYFGPGTRLTVT.

V and J are TRBV5-8 and TRBJ2-4, with D uncertain. Germline V lookup: CDR1 SGHTS, CDR2 YDEGEE. V was clipped by 4 bases and J by 2 bases, with 13 bases between them. The length of the CDR3 is 15 residues. This CDR3 reads CASSPPFESKNIQYF. CDR3 nucleotides: TGTGCCAGCAGCCCCCCCTTCGAGTCCAAAAACATTCAGTACTTC.

The CDR3 sequence: CASRLDPVLAVPYEQYF. CDR3 bases: TGTGCAAGTCGCTTAGACCCCGTTCTAGCGGTTCCTTACGAGCAGTACTTC. The genes are TRBV12-2 and TRBJ2-7; TRBD2, the D gene given by the table, was not confirmed from the DNA. TRBV12-2 corresponds to a pseudogene. This CDR3 comprises 17 residues.

The chain combines TRBV6-6 with TRBJ1-1, with D uncertain. The CDR3 is made up of 15 amino acids. Germline V CDR1 and CDR2: MNHNY, SVGAGI (reference sequence). V was cut by 5 bases and J by 3 bases, with 16 bases left in between. In nucleotides, the CDR3 is TGTGCCAGCAGTCGTACCCCGACGGGTGACACTGAAGCTTTCTTT. Protein sequence: CASSRTPTGDTEAFF.

This clone was seen a few times. This chain uses TRBV30 with TRBJ2-2; TRBD1 might be the D (6 bases). CDR1 is GTSNPN and CDR2 is SVGIG in the germline V gene (reference sequence). The CDR3 is made up of 14 amino acids. Trimming cost V 5 bases and J 5 bases, with 15 bases left between them. The CDR3 loop is CAWGNRDMTGELFF. CDR3 DNA: TGTGCCTGGGGAAACAGGGATATGACCGGGGAGCTGTTTTTT.

In DNA, the CDR3 is TGTGCCAGCAGCCCTCCCTCAGGGTCGTGGGGAGAGACCCAGTACTTC. It is translated as CASSPPSGSWGETQYF. V usage is TRBV5-6 and J usage is TRBJ2-5; D might be TRBD1 (5 bases). The CDR3 extends over 16 amino acids. The germline gives CDR1 SGHDT, CDR2 YYEEEE. V lost 4 bases and J lost 4, with 20 bases in between. Complete variable domain (other parts from reference TRBV5-6 and TRBJ2-5): DAGVTQSPTHLIKTRGQQVTLRCSPKSGHDTVSWYQQALGQGPQFIFQYYEEEERQRGNFPDRFSGHQFPNYSSELNVNALLLGDSALYLCASSPPSGSWGETQYFGPGTRLLVL.

The rearrangement links TRBV27 to TRBJ2-7, with 9 nucleotides matching TRBD2. The CDR3 sequence is 18 residues long. Germline CDR1 is MNHEY and CDR2 is SMNVEV (reference sequence). V gave up 5 bases and J gave up 7 bases; unmatched junction bases: 21. DNA for the CDR3: TGTGCCAGCAGTCTAAAAAGGGACAGAATAGCGGGAGAGCGTGAGCAGTACTTC. This encodes CASSLKRDRIAGEREQYF.

The chain is built from TRBV5-1 and TRBJ2-7, with a possible D match to TRBD1 (6 bases). From germline, CDR1 is SGHRS and CDR2 YFSETQ. The CDR3 consists of 13 residues. Trimming took off 3 bases at V and 7 bases at J, with 14 bases between the two ends. DNA of the CDR3: TGCGCCAGCAGCTCCGGACAGCCAACGGAGCAGTACTTC. It specifies CASSSGQPTEQYF.

This chain joins TRBV29-1 and TRBJ1-2; the D gene is possibly TRBD1 (5 bases). Trimming pared 5 bases from V and 7 bases from J, leaving 14 bases between. This CDR3 is 12 amino acids long. Germline CDR1 is SQVTM and CDR2 is ANQGSEA. CDR3 region: CSVWTLAAGYTF. The CDR3 DNA reads as TGCAGCGTTTGGACACTGGCGGCTGGCTACACCTTC.